This T cell receptor beta chain was sequenced for a study of cytomegalovirus exposure and HLA in healthy donors. Study as a whole: Earlier results showed almost 120 million unique TCR beta sequences derived from approximately 170 million T cells.

Findings of the study overall: What a later analysis showed was that several of the most significant clusters appeared linked to common viral pathogens. The authors later linked a missense DCLRE1C variant to TCR beta V- and J-gene trimming. An analysis done earlier found most TCR beta V segments productive about 87% or about 30% of the time.

The PCR employed 60 Vbeta primers together with 13 Jbeta primers. Some clones are missing from TCRdb's copy, which holds only in-frame ones; the method was immunoSEQ multiplex PCR. The table shows 180,000 or so clones, with around 76% occurring only once. This clone has only a few counts. Its matching antigen is unknown. V lost 0 bases to trimming and J lost 0 bases; unmatched junction nucleotides: 6. Germline V CDR1 and CDR2: SGHRS, YFSETQ. This CDR3 comprises 17 residues. The sequence was obtained from a woman aged 25 to 39 in good health and CMV-seropositive. The genes are TRBV5-1 and TRBJ1-3; TRBD1 aligns across 7 bases. Specimen: PBMCs. The CDR3 DNA sequence: TGCGCCAGCAGCTTGGTGGGGACAGATCTCTCTGGAAACACCATATATTTT. Translating it yields CASSLVGTDLSGNTIYF.